These 5 T cell receptor beta chains came from one sample sequenced in a study of blood T cell repertoires in COVID-19 (dated by TCRdb to about 2020). Library preparation employed the immunoSEQ multiplex PCR assay. Not all clones reach the TCRdb copy of this immuneACCESS table, which keeps in-frame sequences only. Checked studies attribute under half of the gap to unresolved V genes and leave the rest unexplained. For this sample there are approximately 190,000 clones; approximately 83% appear just once. The ten largest clones take up roughly 6.9% of the sample. The specimen sequenced was PBMCs or T cells enriched from blood (not recorded which). These receptors were collected from a man aged 35 to 55 who had recovered from COVID-19.

This clone was observed a few times. The chain carries TRBV7-2 and TRBJ1-5; no reliable D call. CDR3 length: 13 residues. V was pared by 1 base and J by 4 bases, with 5 bases between. Germline V CDR1 and CDR2: SGHTA, FQGNSA. CDR3 coding DNA: TGTGCCAGCAGCTTAGGGGCTAATCAGCCCCAGCATTTT. It is translated as CASSLGANQPQHF.

The chain joins TRBV7-9 to TRBJ1-2; 7 positions match TRBD1. The CDR3 spans 17 residues. Germline V gene lookup returns CDR1 SEHNR and CDR2 FQNEAQ (reference sequence). The J segment lost 0 bases and the V segment lost 5 bases, leaving 12 bases of the junction unmatched. The CDR3 region is CASSPRDSRFPNYGYTF. CDR3 nucleotides: TGTGCCAGCAGCCCACGGGACAGCCGCTTCCCTAACTATGGCTACACCTTC.

This rearrangement joins TRBV5-1 to TRBJ2-7; 7 bases are a match to TRBD1. Trimming took 2 bases from V and 0 from J; bases not matched to a gene: 5. Germline V CDR1 and CDR2: SGHRS, YFSETQ. This CDR3 contains 15 residues. The CDR3 region has the DNA TGCGCCAGCAGCTTACGGGACAGACACTCCTACGAGCAGTACTTC. Residues: CASSLRDRHSYEQYF. Variable domain in full (rest from reference TRBV5-1 and TRBJ2-7): KAGVTQTPRYLIKTRGQQVTLSCSPISGHRSVSWYQQTPGQGLQFLFEYFSETQRNKGNFPGRFSGRQFSNSRSEMNVSTLELGDSALYLCASSLRDRHSYEQYFGPGTRLTVT.

CDR3 residues: CASSSDRGSYNEQFF. The CDR3, as DNA: TGTGCCAGCAGCTCAGATCGGGGATCCTACAATGAGCAGTTCTTC. The rearrangement joins TRBV5-4 to TRBJ2-1, with a weak D call TRBD2 (5 bases). Germline V gene lookup returns CDR1 SGHNT and CDR2 YYREEE (reference sequence). This CDR3 comprises 15 residues. V lost 3 bases and J lost 1, with 11 bases in between.

The chain couples TRBV14 to TRBJ1-4, with D hard to call. The CDR3 is 17 residues long. CDR1 and CDR2 from the germline V gene are SGHDN and FVKESK. Trimming left V 5 bases short and J 0 bases short, with 16 bases between. CDR3 residues: CASSDTVWGATNEKLFF. The DNA of the CDR3 is TGTGCCAGCAGCGATACCGTTTGGGGAGCAACTAATGAAAAACTGTTTTTT. The entire variable domain, with the rest obtained from reference TRBV14 and TRBJ1-4, is as follows: EAGVTQFPSHSVIEKGQTVTLRCDPISGHDNLYWYRRVMGKEIKFLLHFVKESKQDESGMPNNRFLAERTGGTYSTLKVQPAELEDSGVYFCASSDTVWGATNEKLFFGSGTQLSVL.